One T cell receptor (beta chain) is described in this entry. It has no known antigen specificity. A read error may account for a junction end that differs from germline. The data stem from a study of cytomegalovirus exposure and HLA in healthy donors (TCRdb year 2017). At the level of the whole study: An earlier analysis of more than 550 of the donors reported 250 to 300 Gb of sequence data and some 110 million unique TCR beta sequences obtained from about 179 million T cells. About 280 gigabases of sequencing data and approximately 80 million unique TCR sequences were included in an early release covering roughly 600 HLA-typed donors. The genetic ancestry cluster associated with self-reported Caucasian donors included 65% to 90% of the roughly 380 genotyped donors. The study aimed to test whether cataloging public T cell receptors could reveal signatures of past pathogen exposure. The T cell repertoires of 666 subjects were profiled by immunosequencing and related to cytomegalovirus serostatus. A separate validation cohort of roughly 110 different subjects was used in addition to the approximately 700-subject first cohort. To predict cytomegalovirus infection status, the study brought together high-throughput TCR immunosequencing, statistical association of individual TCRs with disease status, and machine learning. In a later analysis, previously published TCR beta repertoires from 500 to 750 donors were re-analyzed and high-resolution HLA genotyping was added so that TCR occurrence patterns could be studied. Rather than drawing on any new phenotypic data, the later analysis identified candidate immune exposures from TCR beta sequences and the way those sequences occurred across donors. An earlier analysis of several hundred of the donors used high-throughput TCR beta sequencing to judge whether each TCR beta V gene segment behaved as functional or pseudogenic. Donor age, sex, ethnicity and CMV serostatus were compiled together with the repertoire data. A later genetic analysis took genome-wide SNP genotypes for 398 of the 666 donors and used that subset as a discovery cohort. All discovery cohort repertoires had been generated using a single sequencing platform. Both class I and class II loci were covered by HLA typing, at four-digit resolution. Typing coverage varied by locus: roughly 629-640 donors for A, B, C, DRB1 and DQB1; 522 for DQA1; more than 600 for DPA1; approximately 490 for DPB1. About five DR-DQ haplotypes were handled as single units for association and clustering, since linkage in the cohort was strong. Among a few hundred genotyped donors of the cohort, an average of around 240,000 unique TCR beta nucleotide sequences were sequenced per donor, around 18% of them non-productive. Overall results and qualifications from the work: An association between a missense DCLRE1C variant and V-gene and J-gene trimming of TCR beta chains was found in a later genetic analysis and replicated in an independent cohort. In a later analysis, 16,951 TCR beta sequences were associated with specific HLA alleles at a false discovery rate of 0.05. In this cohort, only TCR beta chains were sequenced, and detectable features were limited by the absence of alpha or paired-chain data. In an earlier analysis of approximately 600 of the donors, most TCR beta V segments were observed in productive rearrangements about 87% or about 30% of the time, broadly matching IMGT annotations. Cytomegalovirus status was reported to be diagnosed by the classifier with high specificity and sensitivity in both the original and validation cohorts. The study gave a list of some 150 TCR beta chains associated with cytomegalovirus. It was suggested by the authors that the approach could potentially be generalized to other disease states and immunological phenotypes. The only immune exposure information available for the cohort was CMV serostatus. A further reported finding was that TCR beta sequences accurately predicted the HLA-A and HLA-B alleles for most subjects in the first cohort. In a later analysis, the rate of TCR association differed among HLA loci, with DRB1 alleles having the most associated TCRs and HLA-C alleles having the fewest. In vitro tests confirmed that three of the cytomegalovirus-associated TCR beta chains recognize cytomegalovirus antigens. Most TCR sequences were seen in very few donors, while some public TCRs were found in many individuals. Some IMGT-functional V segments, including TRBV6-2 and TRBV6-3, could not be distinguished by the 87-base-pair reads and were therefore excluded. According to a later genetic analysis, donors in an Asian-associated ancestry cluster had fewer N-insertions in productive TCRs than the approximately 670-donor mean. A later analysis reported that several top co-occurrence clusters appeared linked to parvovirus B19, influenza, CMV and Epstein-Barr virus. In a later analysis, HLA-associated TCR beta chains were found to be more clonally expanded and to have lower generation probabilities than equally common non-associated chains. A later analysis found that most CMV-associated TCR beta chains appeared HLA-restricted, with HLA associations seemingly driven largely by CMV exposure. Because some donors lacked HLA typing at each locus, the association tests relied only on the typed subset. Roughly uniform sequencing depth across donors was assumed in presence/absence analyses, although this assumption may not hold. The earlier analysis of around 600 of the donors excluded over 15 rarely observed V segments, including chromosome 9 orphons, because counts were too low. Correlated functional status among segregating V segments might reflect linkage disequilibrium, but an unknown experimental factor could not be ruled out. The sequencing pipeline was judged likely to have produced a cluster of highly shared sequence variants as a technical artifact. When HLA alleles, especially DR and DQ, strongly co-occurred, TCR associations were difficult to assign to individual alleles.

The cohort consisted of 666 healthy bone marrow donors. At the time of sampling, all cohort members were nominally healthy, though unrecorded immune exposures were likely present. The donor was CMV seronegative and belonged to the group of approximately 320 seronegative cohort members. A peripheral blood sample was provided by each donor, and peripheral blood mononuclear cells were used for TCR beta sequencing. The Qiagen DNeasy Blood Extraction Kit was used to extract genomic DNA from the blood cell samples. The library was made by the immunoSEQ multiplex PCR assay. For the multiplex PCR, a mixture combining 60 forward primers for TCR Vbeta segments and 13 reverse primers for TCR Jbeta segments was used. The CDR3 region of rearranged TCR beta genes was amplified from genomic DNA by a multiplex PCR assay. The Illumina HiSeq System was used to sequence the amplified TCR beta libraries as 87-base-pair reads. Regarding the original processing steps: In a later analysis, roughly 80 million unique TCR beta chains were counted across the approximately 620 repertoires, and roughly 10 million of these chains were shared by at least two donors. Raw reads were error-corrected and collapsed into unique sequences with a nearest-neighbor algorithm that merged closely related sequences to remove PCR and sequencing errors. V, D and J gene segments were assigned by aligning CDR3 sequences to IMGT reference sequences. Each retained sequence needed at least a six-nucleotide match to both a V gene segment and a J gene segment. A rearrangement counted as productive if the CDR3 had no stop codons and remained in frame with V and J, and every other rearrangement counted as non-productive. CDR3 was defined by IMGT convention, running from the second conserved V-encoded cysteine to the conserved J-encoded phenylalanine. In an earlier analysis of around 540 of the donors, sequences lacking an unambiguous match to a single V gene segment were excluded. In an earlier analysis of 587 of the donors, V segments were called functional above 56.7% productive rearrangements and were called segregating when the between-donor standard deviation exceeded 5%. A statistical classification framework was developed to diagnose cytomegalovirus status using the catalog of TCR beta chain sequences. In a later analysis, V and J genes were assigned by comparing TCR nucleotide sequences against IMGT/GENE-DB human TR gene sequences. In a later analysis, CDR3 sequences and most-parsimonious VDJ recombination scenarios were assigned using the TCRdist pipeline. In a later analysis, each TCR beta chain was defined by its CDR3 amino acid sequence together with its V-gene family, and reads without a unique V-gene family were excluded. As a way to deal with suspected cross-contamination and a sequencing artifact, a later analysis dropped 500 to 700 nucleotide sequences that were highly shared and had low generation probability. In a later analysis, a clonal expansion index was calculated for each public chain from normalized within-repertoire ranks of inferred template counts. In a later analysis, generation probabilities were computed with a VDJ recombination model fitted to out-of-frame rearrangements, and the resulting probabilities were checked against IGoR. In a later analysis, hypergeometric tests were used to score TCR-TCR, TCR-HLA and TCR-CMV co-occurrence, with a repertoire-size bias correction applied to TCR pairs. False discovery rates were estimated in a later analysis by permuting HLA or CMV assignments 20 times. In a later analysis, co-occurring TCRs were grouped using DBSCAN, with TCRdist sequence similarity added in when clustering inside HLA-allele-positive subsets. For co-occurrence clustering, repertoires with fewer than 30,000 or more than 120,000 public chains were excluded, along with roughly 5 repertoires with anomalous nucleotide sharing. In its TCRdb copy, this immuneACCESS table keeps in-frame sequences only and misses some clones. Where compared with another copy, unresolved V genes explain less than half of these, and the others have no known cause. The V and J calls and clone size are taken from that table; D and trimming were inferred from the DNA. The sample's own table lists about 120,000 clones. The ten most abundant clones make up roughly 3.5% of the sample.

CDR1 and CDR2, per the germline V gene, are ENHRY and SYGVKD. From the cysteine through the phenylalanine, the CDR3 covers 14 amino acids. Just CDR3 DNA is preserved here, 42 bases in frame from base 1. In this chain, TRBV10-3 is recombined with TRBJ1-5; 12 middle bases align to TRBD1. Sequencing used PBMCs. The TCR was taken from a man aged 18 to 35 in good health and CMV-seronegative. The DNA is TGTGCCAGCAGTTACGGGACAGGGGGCCAGCCCCAGCATTTT. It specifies CASSYGTGGQPQHF.